This T cell receptor beta chain derives from a study of identical twins. CDR3 length: 13 amino acids. The germline CDR1 and CDR2 sequences are SGHTA and FQGNSA. After removal of 1 base from V and 6 bases from J, the junction contained 2 bases not matched to a gene. General study results and limits: Compared with models, monozygotic twins showed more out-of-frame TCR alpha sharing.

One entry per CDR3 protein, called by TCRdb with MiXCR from the 5' RACE reads. The repertoire includes about 200,000 distinct CDR3 sequences, roughly 10% of them detected once, and 10% sits in the top ten. This clonotype was detected a few times. Its antigen remains unidentified. The TCR was taken from a man aged 50 or older in good health. The chain employs TRBV7-2 and TRBJ2-5, with TRBD1 matching over 7 bases. Sequenced input: memory T cells sorted from blood. In nucleotides, the CDR3 is TGTGCCAGCAGCTTAGACAGGGGACAGACCCAGTACTTC. This translates into CASSLDRGQTQYF.